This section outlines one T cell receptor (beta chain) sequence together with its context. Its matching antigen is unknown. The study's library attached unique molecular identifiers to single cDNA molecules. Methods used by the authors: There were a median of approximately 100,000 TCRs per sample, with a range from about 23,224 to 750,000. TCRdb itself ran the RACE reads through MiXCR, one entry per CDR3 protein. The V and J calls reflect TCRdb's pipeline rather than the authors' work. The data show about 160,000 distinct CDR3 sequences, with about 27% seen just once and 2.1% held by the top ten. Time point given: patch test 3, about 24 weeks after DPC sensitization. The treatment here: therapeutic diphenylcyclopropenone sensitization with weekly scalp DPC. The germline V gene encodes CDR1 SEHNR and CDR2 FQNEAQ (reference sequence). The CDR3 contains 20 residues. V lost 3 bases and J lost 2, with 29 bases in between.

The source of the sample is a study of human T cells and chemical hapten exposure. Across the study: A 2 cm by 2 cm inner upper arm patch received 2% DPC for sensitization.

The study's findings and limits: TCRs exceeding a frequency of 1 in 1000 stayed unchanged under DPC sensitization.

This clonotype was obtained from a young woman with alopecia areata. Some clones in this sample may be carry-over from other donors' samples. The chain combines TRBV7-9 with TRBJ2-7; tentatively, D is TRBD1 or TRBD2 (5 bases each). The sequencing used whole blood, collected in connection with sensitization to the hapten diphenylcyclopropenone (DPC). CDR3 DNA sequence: TGTGCCAGCAGCTTTTGGAATCCACGGGTGGACCGGGGCACGACCTACGAGCAGTACTTC. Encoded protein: CASSFWNPRVDRGTTYEQYF. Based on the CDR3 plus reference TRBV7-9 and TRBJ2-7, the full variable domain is DTGVSQNPRHKITKRGQNVTFRCDPISEHNRLYWYRQTLGQGPEFLTYFQNEAQLEKSRLLSDRFSAERPKGSFSTLEIQRTEQGDSAMYLCASSFWNPRVDRGTTYEQYFGPGTRLTVT.